This T cell receptor (beta chain) was recorded in a study of T cells in localized non-small cell lung cancer. Study-level findings and limits: Sequencing was limited to one tumor region, leaving the possibility of heterogeneity open. Uninvolved nearby lung showed the greatest T cell clonality, exceeding that found in tumor. A median of 57 clones ranked among the top 100 in tumor appeared in adjacent lung. Greater blood T cell density accompanied longer overall survival.

Deletions cut 8 bases from V and 1 base from J, with 11 bases between. This CDR3 contains 13 residues. From germline, CDR1 is ENHRY and CDR2 SYGVKD. Measured with immunoSEQ multiplex PCR; TCRdb has only the in-frame clones, and not every one. The table records tens of thousands of clones, roughly 77% of them present only once. This clone was counted between two and nine times. What it binds is not known. The rearrangement joins TRBV10-3 to TRBJ1-1; D unresolved. The specimen comprised peripheral blood, sampled before any cancer treatment. This sequence was found in a man aged 35 to 69 with stage I squamous cell lung carcinoma. The CDR3 loop reads CAIQRQENTEAFF. The CDR3 DNA follows: TGTGCCATCCAGAGGCAGGAGAACACTGAAGCTTTCTTT.